This T cell receptor beta chain was recorded in a study of blood T cell repertoires in COVID-19 (dated by TCRdb to 2020 to 2022). Regarding the study in general: Collaborator samples came from the United States, Italy and Spain and covered acute and convalescent phases of COVID-19. The repertoires were released in a freely available public database meant as a resource for research on the immune response to SARS-CoV-2. The prospective study material was composed of cDNA or gDNA derived from T cells, B-cell-depleted T cells, or PBMCs. The sample metadata nearly always contained a de-identified subject ID, COVID-19 status, age in years and sex. Deeply sampled blood TCRbeta repertoires from subjects exposed to, actively infected with, or recovered from COVID-19 were included in the dataset. Samples came from the ongoing ImmuneRACE study (first 160 participants) plus 1,254 subjects from 6 global collaborators. Where HLA class I and class II types were available, the types were taken from metadata supplied by the sample provider, not from assay-based typing. Results the study describes overall, beyond this receptor: The amount of clinical and demographic metadata varied by source and participant and was provided uncurated.

Each collaborating institution followed its own protocols to collect whole blood in K2EDTA tubes. For TCRbeta analysis, collaborator samples were shipped as frozen whole blood, as isolated PBMCs, or as DNA extracted from either sample type. The germline V gene provides CDR1 SGHRS and CDR2 YFSETQ. Here V drops 2 bases and J drops 1 base, and the junction holds 11 bases not matched to any gene. From its cysteine to its phenylalanine, the CDR3 spans 18 amino acids. Left in the record is the CDR3 DNA by itself, 54 bases read in frame from the first base. Remarks on this clone: What antigen it recognizes has not been identified. No much larger clonotype is one base removed from it; base qualities were not supplied.

TCRbeta CDR3 regions were amplified from genomic DNA using the immunoSEQ Assay, a bias-controlled multiplex PCR. The original methods were these. The number of nucleated cells in each sample was estimated by amplification of reference gene primers within the assay. To quantify the absolute abundance of each unique TCRbeta CDR3 rearrangement, sequence reads were collapsed and filtered. For each sample, productive Simpson clonality was calculated by taking the square root of Simpson's diversity index across productive rearrangements. TCRdb carries this immuneACCESS record with in-frame sequences only. Its versions omit some clonotypes, under half of them owing to an unresolved V gene in the studies checked, with the rest unexplained. The V and J calls and clone size were taken over from that table, and D and trimming were inferred from the DNA. The sample includes a few hundred thousand clones, with roughly 87% observed a single time. Jointly, the top ten make up about 2.5% of the sample.

Recombination linked TRBV5-1 to TRBJ1-1; 10 central nucleotides agree with TRBD1. Sequenced input: peripheral blood. The origin of this receptor is a man aged 18 to 29 with active or convalescent COVID-19. Read as DNA, the sequence is TGCGCCAGCAGCTTTGGGACAGGGGCCCTACGGAAGAACACTGAAGCTTTCTTT. It is translated as CASSFGTGALRKNTEAFF.